Given below is one T cell receptor (beta chain) in context. Its antigen is unknown. This record belongs to a study of T-cell memory formation after mild COVID-19. Study-wide results and limits: Among clones contracting day 15 to 85, CD4/CD8 was balanced, whereas later expanders leaned CD4+.

The CDR3 extends over 13 amino acids. 5'RACE with constant-segment primers built TCRalpha and TCRbeta cDNA libraries with UMIs. TCRdb reprocessed the 5' RACE reads via MiXCR and lists one record per CDR3 protein. The sample carries 250,000 to 350,000 distinct CDR3 sequences, around 15% recorded once. The TCR was taken from a man between 18 and 29 years old who had mild COVID-19 (a few samples of this study predate the infection). Cell type and time point are not known. The sequencing sample was made of PBMCs or a T cell subset sorted from them (not recorded which). This chain links TRBV21-1 with TRBJ2-3; TRBD1, the table's D call, lacks a check against the DNA. TRBV21-1 is shown as a pseudogene. CDR3 protein: CASIEPRTDTQYF. The CDR3 nucleotides are TGTGCCAGCATCGAGCCCCGCACAGATACGCAGTATTTT.